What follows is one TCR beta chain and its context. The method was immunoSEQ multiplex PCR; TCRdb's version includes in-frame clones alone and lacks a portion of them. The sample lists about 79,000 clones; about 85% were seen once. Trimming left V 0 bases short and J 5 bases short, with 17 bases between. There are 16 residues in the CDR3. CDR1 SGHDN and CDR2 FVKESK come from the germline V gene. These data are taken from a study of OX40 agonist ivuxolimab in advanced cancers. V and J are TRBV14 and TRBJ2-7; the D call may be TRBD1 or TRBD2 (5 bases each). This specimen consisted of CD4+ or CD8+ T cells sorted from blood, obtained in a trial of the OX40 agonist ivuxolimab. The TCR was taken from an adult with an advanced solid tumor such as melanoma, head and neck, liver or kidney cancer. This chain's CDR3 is CASSQDETAARHEQYF. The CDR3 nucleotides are TGTGCCAGCAGCCAAGATGAGACAGCGGCCCGCCACGAGCAGTACTTC.